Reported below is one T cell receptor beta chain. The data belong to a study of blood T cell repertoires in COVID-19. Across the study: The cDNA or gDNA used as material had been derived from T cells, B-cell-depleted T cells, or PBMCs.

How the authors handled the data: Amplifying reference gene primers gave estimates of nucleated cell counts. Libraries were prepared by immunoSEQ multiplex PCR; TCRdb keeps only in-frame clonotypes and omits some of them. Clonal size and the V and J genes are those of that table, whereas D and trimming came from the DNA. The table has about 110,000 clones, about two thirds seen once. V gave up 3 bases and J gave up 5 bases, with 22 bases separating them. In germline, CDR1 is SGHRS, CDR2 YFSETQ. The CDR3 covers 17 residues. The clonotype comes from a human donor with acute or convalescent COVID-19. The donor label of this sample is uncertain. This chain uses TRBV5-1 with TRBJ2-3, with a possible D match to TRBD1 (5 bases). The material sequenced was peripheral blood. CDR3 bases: TGCGCCAGCAGCTCCAGGCGAGGAAGGGGATTGGAAGATACGCAGTATTTT. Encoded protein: CASSSRRGRGLEDTQYF.